This TCR beta chain appears in the sequencing data of a study of technical replicates of blood from a handful of donors (dated by TCRdb to 2016 to 2017). Comments on this clone: Its antigen is not yet known. Base qualities are not provided; no much larger clone lies one nucleotide away.

Library preparation used the immunoSEQ multiplex PCR assay. The table comes from immuneACCESS by way of TCRdb, which keeps in-frame sequences with V and J called. Part of the clones is missing from these tables; in studies checked, under half for an unresolved V gene and the rest for unknown reasons. The sample table records about 79,000 clones; approximately 94% of these occur just once. The ten most abundant clones make up 0.26% of the sample. From its cysteine to its phenylalanine, the CDR3 spans 15 amino acids. The retained sequence is limited to the CDR3, 45 bases, with the frame set at the first base. Trimming accounts for 4 bases at V and 2 bases at J, while the number of junction bases matched to no gene is 5. CDR1 and CDR2 were assigned from the germline V gene as MDHEN and SYDVKM.

Sample: T cells isolated from PBMCs. The sequence came from a human donor in good health. Recombination linked TRBV28 to TRBJ2-7; TRBD1 matches 10 bases in the middle. The CDR3 sequence is CASSSRDRGPYEQYF. DNA sequence: TGTGCCAGCAGTTCTCGGGACAGGGGACCCTACGAGCAGTACTTC.